One sample yielded the 15 T cell receptor beta chains listed below, sequenced in a study of T cells after yellow fever vaccination. TCRdb re-derived calls from the 5' RACE reads in MiXCR, one entry per CDR3 protein. Of about 300,000 distinct CDR3 sequences listed, around 6.8% were seen once; the top ten hold 15% to 20%. This material consisted of PBMCs, taken 45 days after the first yellow fever vaccination. These receptors all stem from a man between 18 and 29 years old who received the YFV17D yellow fever vaccine.

A few counts support this clonotype. This chain joins TRBV6-5 and TRBJ1-5; a possible D gene is TRBD1 (6 bases). The CDR3 is 14 residues long. Germline CDR1 and CDR2: MNHEY and SVGAGI. V was cut by 0 bases and J by 7 bases, with 10 bases left in between. CDR3 nucleotide sequence: TGTGCCAGCAGTTACTCTAGGGGGACACAGCCCCAGCATTTT. Translated: CASSYSRGTQPQHF.

This clonotype was seen repeatedly, ten times or more. The chain is built from TRBV11-2 and TRBJ1-6, with D unresolved. This CDR3 comprises 15 residues. Germline V gene sequence: CDR1 SGHAT, CDR2 FQNNGV. Trimming cost V 2 bases and J 7 bases, with 12 bases left between them. The CDR3 reads CASSLHPGSNSPLHF. The DNA of the CDR3 is TGTGCCAGCAGCTTACATCCGGGTAGCAATTCACCCCTCCACTTT.

This clonotype was seen more than once but under ten times. The chain's CDR3 is CASSGGQGAQETQYF. CDR3 coding DNA: TGTGCCAGCAGTGGAGGACAGGGGGCCCAAGAGACCCAGTACTTC. The rearrangement uses TRBV28 and TRBJ2-5, with 11 bases lining up with TRBD1. Germline V gene data show CDR1 as MDHEN and CDR2 as SYDVKM. J was trimmed by 1 base and V by 5 bases; bases with no gene match: 3. The CDR3 contains 15 residues.

This clonotype has only a few counts. The chain has TRBV12-3 or TRBV12-4 and TRBJ2-5, with 8 bases lining up with TRBD1. Unmatched junction bases numbered 6, after V lost 3 bases and J lost 3 bases. This CDR3 contains 15 residues. In DNA form, the CDR3 reads TGTGCCAGCAGTTTTGACCCAGGGGGCGAAGAGACCCAGTACTTC. It yields the protein CASSFDPGGEETQYF.

This clonotype was counted only a few times. The J gene is TRBJ2-5, the V gene TRBV7-2; tentatively, D is TRBD1 or TRBD2 (6 bases each). Trimming took 1 base from V and 4 from J, leaving 16 bases between them. The CDR3 consists of 16 residues. The germline V gene encodes CDR1 SGHTA and CDR2 FQGNSA. In DNA form, the CDR3 reads TGTGCCAGCAGCTTAGTTATAAGTGGGGGGCGAGAGACCCAGTACTTC. It is translated as CASSLVISGGRETQYF.

Comment on this clonotype: A much more abundant neighbour one base away suggests this may be a read error. The chain has TRBV10-1 and TRBJ2-7, with D tentatively TRBD1 or TRBD2 (5 bases each). This CDR3 contains 13 residues. Germline V CDR1 and CDR2: WNHNN, SYGVQD (reference sequence). V was pared by 6 bases and J by 12 bases, with 21 bases between. The CDR3 DNA sequence: TGCGCCAGCAGCGCCGGGACGCTCTCGTGGCCGTACTTC. Translating gives CASSAGTLSWPYF.

This sequence joins TRBV24-1 and TRBJ2-5, with a weak D call TRBD2 (5 bases). Germline CDR1 KGHDR, CDR2 SFDVKD. There are 15 residues in the CDR3. The germline V and J ends were trimmed by 4 bases and 5 bases, with 16 bases remaining between them. The CDR3, as DNA: TGTGCCACCAGTGACCACGGACCCGGCGGGGAGACCCAGTACTTC. Amino acid sequence: CATSDHGPGGETQYF.

The sample holds a few counts of this clonotype. The V call is TRBV4-3, the J call TRBJ2-3; tentative D call: TRBD2 (6 bases). V dropped 4 bases and J dropped 2 bases, with 19 bases sitting between them. This CDR3 is 17 amino acids long. In germline, CDR1 is LGHNA, CDR2 YSLEER. The CDR3 spells CASSRREWTGDTDTQYF. CDR3 DNA: TGCGCCAGCAGCCGCCGGGAATGGACGGGGGACACAGATACGCAGTATTTT.

This clonotype was recorded at least ten times. The V gene is TRBV5-1, the J gene TRBJ2-1; unclear D gene. The V end was cut by 3 bases, the J end by 1 base, with 8 bases between. The CDR3 runs 14 residues. Germline V gene lookup returns CDR1 SGHRS and CDR2 YFSETQ. The chain's CDR3 is CASSWDTSYNEQFF. CDR3 coding DNA: TGCGCCAGCAGCTGGGATACGTCCTACAATGAGCAGTTCTTC.

The chain recombines TRBV11-2 with TRBJ2-3, with 7 bases fitting TRBD1. The CDR3 totals 19 residues. From germline, CDR1 is SGHAT and CDR2 FQNNGV. V dropped 0 bases and J dropped 0; count of bases not matched to a gene: 12. The CDR3 is CASSLEVGTATPSTDTQYF. CDR3 in DNA: TGTGCCAGCAGCTTAGAAGTTGGGACAGCTACCCCTAGCACAGATACGCAGTATTTT.

Points on this clonotype: One junction end does not reproduce the germline sequence, and a read error may be involved. The chain carries TRBV20-1 and TRBJ2-5; 12 bases line up with TRBD2. The CDR3 loop spans 16 amino acids. Germline V gene lookup returns CDR1 DFQATT and CDR2 SNEGSKA (reference sequence). The CDR3 bases are TGCTGTGCTACAACTTGGACTAGCGGGGACCAAGAGACCCAGTACTTC. Translated: CCATTWTSGDQETQYF.

The table lists this clonotype with many counts. The rearrangement links TRBV5-1 to TRBJ2-3, with 10 nucleotides matching TRBD1. Losses at the gene ends were 0 bases for V and 3 bases for J; bases not matched to a gene: 10. The CDR3 has 18 amino acids. The germline V gene encodes CDR1 SGHRS and CDR2 YFSETQ. CDR3 in DNA: TGCGCCAGCAGCTTGGATTCTGCGGGGACAGGGGATACAGATACGCAGTATTTT. It codes for CASSLDSAGTGDTDTQYF.

Ten or more counts support this clonotype. The chain uses TRBV12-3 or TRBV12-4 and TRBJ1-2; D gene uncertain. V was pared by 6 bases and J by 5 bases, with 13 bases between. The CDR3 runs to 13 residues. The CDR3 loop is CASSRLGLYGYTF. CDR3 bases: TGTGCCAGCAGCCGCCTTGGACTGTATGGCTACACCTTC.

This clonotype was picked up a small number of times. The chain links TRBV4-2 to TRBJ2-5; TRBD2 matches at 8 bases. Germline-derived CDR1 and CDR2 are LGHNA and YNFKEQ. Trimming removed 0 bases from V and 5 bases from J; junction bases left unmatched: 17. This CDR3 spans 19 amino acids. CDR3 sequence: CASSQETSGGVGVTETQYF. The CDR3 DNA is TGTGCCAGCAGCCAAGAAACCAGCGGGGGAGTTGGGGTTACGGAGACCCAGTACTTC.

This clonotype was recorded a few times. A much bigger clone sits one base away, suggesting this may be a read error. The rearrangement uses TRBV29-1 and TRBJ2-3, with a weak D call TRBD1 (6 bases). The CDR3 covers 13 residues. The germline V gene has CDR1 SQVTM and CDR2 ANQGSEA. V lost 4 bases and J 1 base, leaving 9 bases between the germline ends. The CDR3 nucleotides read TGCAGCGTTGGGGCAGGGGGCACAGATACGCAGTATTTT. It translates to CSVGAGGTDTQYF.